Below are 29 T cell receptor beta chains sequenced from a single sample in a study of T cells in Graves' hyperthyroidism and ophthalmopathy. RNA transcripts yielded amplified TCR beta CDR3 regions. The HTBI primer set was used in a first-round RT-PCR of the TCR CDR3. In TCRdb, the multiplex PCR reads were re-called with MiXCR into one record per CDR3 protein. The repertoire holds some 500,000 distinct CDR3 sequences, with about 24% as singletons. Sequencing was done on a sample of blood. Source of these receptors: a woman between 25 and 40 years old with Graves' ophthalmopathy.

This clonotype was counted many times. The chain couples TRBV19 to TRBJ2-6; D uncertain. With 5 bases removed from V and 2 bases from J, the gap between germline ends came to 10 bases. The length of the CDR3 is 15 residues. Germline V gene sequence: CDR1 LNHDA, CDR2 SQIVND (reference sequence). Here the CDR3 reads CASSPRTAGANVLTF. CDR3 sequence (DNA): TGTGCCAGTAGTCCGAGGACGGCTGGGGCCAACGTCCTGACTTTC.

This clonotype has ten or more counts. The chain recombines TRBV5-1 with TRBJ2-3, with 9 bases aligning to TRBD2. Germline loops: CDR1 SGHRS, CDR2 YFSETQ. The CDR3 spans 17 residues. V lost 4 bases to trimming and J lost 2 bases; unmatched junction nucleotides: 11. The CDR3 DNA sequence: TGCGCCAGCAGCCCCGAGAGAGCGGGGGGCTTCACAGATACGCAGTATTTT. Its protein product is CASSPERAGGFTDTQYF.

This clonotype occurred many times. J is TRBJ2-1 and V is TRBV6-5; D is possibly TRBD2 (5 bases). This CDR3 spans 13 amino acids. Germline CDR1 MNHEY, CDR2 SVGAGI. V lost 2 bases to trimming and J lost 9 bases, with 11 bases between them. In nucleotides, the CDR3 is TGTGCCAGCAGTTACGGGCCGGGGAGTGAGCAGTTCTTC. This encodes CASSYGPGSEQFF.

Regarding this clonotype: Possible read error: a much larger clone is one base away. In this CDR3 the conserved last residue, phenylalanine or tryptophan, is missing, so a read error is likely. J is TRBJ1-5 and V is TRBV7-3; tentatively, D is TRBD1 (5 bases). The germline V gene encodes CDR1 SGHTA and CDR2 FQGTGA. The CDR3 contains 14 residues. Trimming removed 5 bases at V and 6 bases at J, with 14 bases between. The CDR3 sequence: CASSATGGTQPQHL. The CDR3 region has the DNA TGTGCCAGCAGCGCCACCGGGGGGACTCAGCCCCAGCATTTG.

There are many counts of this clonotype. The gene calls are TRBV18 and TRBJ2-5; D gene unclear. V was pared by 5 bases and J by 1 base, with 8 bases between. Germline V gene data show CDR1 as KGHSH and CDR2 as LQKENI. The CDR3 is made up of 13 amino acids. CDR3 loop: CASSTVSQETQYF. Written as DNA, the CDR3 is TGTGCCAGCTCAACGGTCAGCCAAGAGACCCAGTACTTC.

The chain carries TRBV12-3 or TRBV12-4 and TRBJ2-3; possibly TRBD2 for D (6 bases). The CDR3 loop spans 15 amino acids. The V end was cut by 7 bases, the J end by 0 bases, with 14 bases between. CDR3 sequence (DNA): TGTGCCAGCACCTTCCAGGGAGGCAGCACAGATACGCAGTATTTT. Amino acids: CASTFQGGSTDTQYF.

This clonotype was counted at least ten times. The chain links TRBV2 to TRBJ1-1, with D unresolved. This CDR3 has 14 amino acids. Germline V gene sequence: CDR1 SNHLY, CDR2 FYNNEI. The germline V and J ends were trimmed by 5 bases and 3 bases, with 13 bases remaining between them. This CDR3 is CASSPLPGDTEAFF. The CDR3 DNA reads TGTGCCAGCAGTCCCCTCCCGGGCGACACTGAAGCTTTCTTT.

This clonotype was seen ten or more times. This chain links TRBV19 with TRBJ1-1; 11 bases agree with TRBD1. The V gene's germline CDR1 is LNHDA and CDR2 SQIVND (reference sequence). The junction had 6 bases not matched to a gene; V was cut back by 4 bases and J by 5 bases. CDR3 size: 15 residues. The CDR3 reads CASSTGQGAQTEAFF. The CDR3 DNA is TGTGCCAGTAGTACCGGACAGGGGGCGCAAACTGAAGCTTTCTTT.

This chain joins TRBV6-1 and TRBJ2-5; 12 positions agree with TRBD2. Germline assignment: CDR1 MNHNS and CDR2 SASEGT. The CDR3 consists of 15 residues. V shed 7 bases, J shed 1 base, and the junction held 4 bases outside the gene matches. The CDR3 region is CASTPLAGGQETQYF. In DNA, the CDR3 is TGTGCCAGCACTCCACTAGCGGGGGGCCAAGAGACCCAGTACTTC.

This clonotype was found many times. V gene TRBV28 combines with J gene TRBJ1-2; D unclear. There are 13 residues in the CDR3. Between the trimmed V and J ends, which lost 5 bases and 5 bases, there was a span of 12 bases. CDR1 and CDR2 from the germline V gene are MDHEN and SYDVKM. The CDR3 loop is CASSPNSGYGYTF. In DNA, the CDR3 is TGTGCCAGCAGTCCTAACTCGGGGTATGGCTACACCTTC.

The chain employs TRBV7-2 and TRBJ1-2; D remains ambiguous. Trimming shortened V by 6 bases and J by 0 bases, and 11 bases separated the two germline ends. Germline values: CDR1 SGHTA, CDR2 FQGNSA. The CDR3 consists of 14 residues. CDR3 region: CASSSISSNYGYTF. The DNA for the CDR3 is TGTGCCAGCAGTTCAATCAGTTCTAACTATGGCTACACCTTC.

The chain links TRBV28 to TRBJ1-5; D may be TRBD1 (5 bases). Germline CDR1 and CDR2: MDHEN and SYDVKM. The CDR3 is made up of 16 amino acids. V lost 1 base and J lost 4, with 14 bases in between. This CDR3 reads CASSLYGAQANQPQHF. Here the CDR3 DNA reads TGTGCCAGCAGTTTATACGGGGCGCAGGCGAATCAGCCCCAGCATTTT.

The chain couples TRBV4-2 to TRBJ1-5; TRBD1 matches 8 bases. The CDR3 contains 17 residues. The germline V gene has CDR1 LGHNA and CDR2 YNFKEQ. The junction had 7 bases not matched to a gene; V was cut back by 0 bases and J by 3 bases. The CDR3, as DNA: TGTGCCAGCAGCCAAGATGGGGGACAGGCATTCAATCAGCCCCAGCATTTT. Translation gives CASSQDGGQAFNQPQHF.

V gene TRBV5-1 combines with J gene TRBJ2-7; D not certain. Germline assignment: CDR1 SGHRS and CDR2 YFSETQ. The CDR3 is 15 amino acids. Deletions cut 1 base from V and 3 bases from J, with 14 bases between. CDR3 nucleotides: TGCGCCAGCAGCTTGACACAGCCCAGGATCTACGAGCAGTACTTC. This sequence encodes CASSLTQPRIYEQYF.

In its sample, this clonotype was seen a few times. CDR3 residues: CATSDLAAAETQYF. CDR3 bases: TGTGCCACCAGTGATTTAGCGGCAGCGGAGACCCAGTACTTC. The V and J genes are TRBV24-1 and TRBJ2-5; TRBD2 might be the D (5 bases). The ends were cut back, 1 base at V and 5 bases at J, with 10 bases in the middle. This CDR3 region has 14 residues. Germline V CDR1 and CDR2: KGHDR, SFDVKD.

The chain recombines TRBV6-1 with TRBJ2-7; D gene ambiguous. The V end was cut by 6 bases, the J end by 0 bases, with 12 bases between. From germline, CDR1 is MNHNS and CDR2 SASEGT. The CDR3 spans 14 residues. The CDR3 loop is CASSTGPYSYEQYF. CDR3 nucleotide sequence: TGTGCCAGCAGCACCGGGCCCTACTCCTACGAGCAGTACTTC.

The chain recombines TRBV15 with TRBJ2-7; D might be TRBD2 (6 bases). This CDR3 spans 17 amino acids. V was cut by 4 bases and J by 5 bases, with 24 bases left in between. CDR1 and CDR2 (germline): LNHNV, YYDKDF (reference sequence). The DNA of the CDR3 is TGTGCCACCAGCACCAGAATGGGGGGACCCGGATCGGACGAGCAGTACTTC. Residues: CATSTRMGGPGSDEQYF.

In this sample, this clonotype turned up many times. The chain has TRBV28 and TRBJ1-1; D may be TRBD1 (5 bases). The V end lost 6 bases, the J end lost 3 bases, and 20 bases lay between the germline ends. This CDR3 has 16 residues. Germline V gene data show CDR1 as MDHEN and CDR2 as SYDVKM. The DNA of the CDR3 is TGTGCCAGCAGCGGACCGGGACTCTTAGAGGACACTGAAGCTTTCTTT. It codes for CASSGPGLLEDTEAFF.

This clonotype was seen many times. The chain's CDR3 is CASSYSAAGSVNYGYTF. In DNA, the CDR3 is TGTGCCAGCAGTTACTCTGCGGCGGGGTCAGTCAACTATGGCTACACCTTC. J is TRBJ1-2 and V is TRBV6-2 or TRBV6-3, with D unresolved. Germline V CDR1 and CDR2: MNHEY, SVGEGT. Trimming shortened V by 0 bases and J by 2 bases, and 16 bases separated the two germline ends. The CDR3 contains 17 residues.

The chain is built from TRBV4-1 and TRBJ1-6, with D tentatively TRBD1 (6 bases). Trimming pared 5 bases from V and 6 bases from J, leaving 17 bases between. Germline V gene sequence: CDR1 MGHRA, CDR2 YSYEKL. The CDR3 contains 16 residues. CDR3 amino acids: CASSSMGGRGNSPLHF. CDR3 nucleotides: TGCGCCAGCAGCTCAATGGGGGGGCGCGGTAATTCACCCCTCCACTTT.

This clonotype was observed many times. The rearrangement joins TRBV20-1 to TRBJ1-1, with D unresolved. The CDR3 is 14 residues long. CDR1 and CDR2 (germline): DFQATT, SNEGSKA (reference sequence). V dropped 0 bases and J dropped 4 bases, with 12 bases sitting between them. The CDR3 DNA reads as TGCAGTGCTAGAGATTGGGGAGGGAGCACTGAAGCTTTCTTT. It translates to CSARDWGGSTEAFF.

This clonotype was found many times. This chain uses TRBV25-1 with TRBJ2-7; D gene uncertain. Germline V gene lookup returns CDR1 MGHDK and CDR2 SYGVNS. V was cut by 3 bases and J by 4 bases, with 13 bases left in between. CDR3 length: 14 amino acids. The CDR3 bases are TGTGCCAGCAGTGACCAAAGGACGTGGTACGAGCAGTACTTC. This encodes CASSDQRTWYEQYF.

This clonotype was seen repeatedly, ten times or more. The chain employs TRBV6-5 and TRBJ2-5, with D perhaps TRBD1 (5 bases). The CDR3 loop spans 14 amino acids. Per germline, CDR1 MNHEY and CDR2 SVGAGI. V lost 2 bases, J lost 1 base, and 8 bases lay in between. In DNA, the CDR3 is TGTGCCAGCAGTTACGCGACAGCCCAAGAGACCCAGTACTTC. The encoded protein is CASSYATAQETQYF.

This clonotype was seen only once. The junction and the germline gene differ at one end; a read error may be behind it. V and J are TRBV20-1 and TRBJ2-7; no definite D call. The CDR3 has 12 residues. Germline assignment: CDR1 DFQATT and CDR2 SNEGSKA (reference sequence). For the CDR3, the DNA is TGCAGTGTCAACCCCTTCTCCCACGAGCAGTACTTC. Translated, it gives CSVNPFSHEQYF.

The chain carries TRBV19 and TRBJ1-5, with D unresolved. Germline CDR1 LNHDA, CDR2 SQIVND (reference sequence). The CDR3 is made up of 13 amino acids. V was clipped by 8 bases and J by 1 base, with 9 bases between them. CDR3 loop: CASGSRSNQPQHF. Here the CDR3 DNA reads TGTGCCAGTGGCAGTCGGAGCAATCAGCCCCAGCATTTT.

This clonotype was detected many times. The chain employs TRBV6-5 and TRBJ2-3, with D possibly matching TRBD2 (6 bases). The CDR3 totals 15 residues. V gave up 0 bases and J gave up 1 base, with 8 bases separating them. Germline V gene sequence: CDR1 MNHEY, CDR2 SVGAGI. CDR3 sequence (DNA): TGTGCCAGCAGTTACTCGGCGGGGCGCACAGATACGCAGTATTTT. This codes for CASSYSAGRTDTQYF.

This clonotype was picked up many times. The chain uses TRBV19 and TRBJ1-2, with D tentatively TRBD1 (6 bases). V was pared by 6 bases and J by 5 bases, with 10 bases between. The CDR3 has 12 residues. Germline V gene lookup returns CDR1 LNHDA and CDR2 SQIVND (reference sequence). The CDR3 sequence: CASSDRLYGYTF. In nucleotides, the CDR3 is TGTGCCAGTAGCGACAGGCTTTATGGCTACACCTTC.

In its sample, this clonotype was seen many times. The CDR3 sequence: CASSFSRTDWNTEAFF. The CDR3 bases are TGTGCCAGCAGTTTCTCGAGGACAGACTGGAACACTGAAGCTTTCTTT. The chain combines TRBV28 with TRBJ1-1; D might be TRBD1 (6 bases). V gave up 3 bases and J gave up 1 base, with 15 bases separating them. Germline V gene lookup returns CDR1 MDHEN and CDR2 SYDVKM. The CDR3 is made up of 16 amino acids.

Ten or more counts support this clonotype. The chain employs TRBV5-1 and TRBJ2-5; D is undetermined. CDR1 is SGHRS, CDR2 YFSETQ, per germline. CDR3 length equals 14 residues. V was cut by 4 bases and J by 2 bases, with 12 bases left in between. The CDR3 coding sequence is TGCGCCAGCAGCCCCGCGTCCCCACAAGAGACCCAGTACTTC. Translating it yields CASSPASPQETQYF.